This TCR beta chain was found in a study of cytotoxic CD8 clonotypes in ibrutinib-treated CLL. CDR3 length equals 17 residues. V trimming: 6 bases; J trimming: 0 bases; junction bases outside the gene matches: 6. Germline V gene lookup returns CDR1 MNHEY and CDR2 SMNVEV (reference sequence). Details on this clone: Antigen: not known.

Study findings and constraints: Lymph node repertoires were not studied, and sampling times were unmatched.

Here immunoSEQ multiplex PCR was the method, and the copy in TCRdb shows in-frame clones only, minus some. The sample contains 65,000 to 90,000 clones, approximately 87% of which appear only once. The sequenced sample was PBMCs, obtained after 24 months of ibrutinib treatment. V is TRBV27 and J is TRBJ2-2; 11 bases line up with TRBD2. This TCR was sampled from a human donor with chronic lymphocytic leukemia. The CDR3 bases are TGTGCCAGCAGCCCCCTAGCGGGAGGACCGAACACCGGGGAGCTGTTTTTT. Its translation: CASSPLAGGPNTGELFF.